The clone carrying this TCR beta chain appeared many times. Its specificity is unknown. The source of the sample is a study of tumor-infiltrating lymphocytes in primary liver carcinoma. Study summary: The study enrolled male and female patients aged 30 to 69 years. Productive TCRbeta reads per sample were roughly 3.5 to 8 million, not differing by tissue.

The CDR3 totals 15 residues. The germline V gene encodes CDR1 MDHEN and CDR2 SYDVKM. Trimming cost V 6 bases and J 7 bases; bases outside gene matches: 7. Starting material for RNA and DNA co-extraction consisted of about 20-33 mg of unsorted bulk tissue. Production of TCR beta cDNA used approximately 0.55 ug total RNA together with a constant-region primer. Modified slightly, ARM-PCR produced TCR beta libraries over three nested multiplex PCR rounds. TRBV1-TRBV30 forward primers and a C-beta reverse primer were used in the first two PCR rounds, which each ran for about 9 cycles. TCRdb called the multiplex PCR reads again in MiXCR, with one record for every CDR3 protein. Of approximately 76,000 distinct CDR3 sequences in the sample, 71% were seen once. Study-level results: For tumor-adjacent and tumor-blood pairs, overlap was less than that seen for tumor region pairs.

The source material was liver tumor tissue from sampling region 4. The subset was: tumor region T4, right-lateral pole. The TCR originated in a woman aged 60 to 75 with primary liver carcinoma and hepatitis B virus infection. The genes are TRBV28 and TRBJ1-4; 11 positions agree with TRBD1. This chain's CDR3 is CASSRTGGRGEKLFF. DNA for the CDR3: TGTGCCAGCAGCAGGACAGGGGGCCGAGGTGAAAAACTGTTTTTT.